This T cell receptor beta chain was identified during a study of blood T cell repertoires in COVID-19. About the research overall: Specimens from acute and convalescent COVID-19 originated in the United States, Italy and Spain. The cDNA or gDNA used as material had been derived from T cells, B-cell-depleted T cells, or PBMCs.

The V gene end was trimmed by 4 bases and the J gene end by 1 base; junction bases not matched to a gene: 6. This CDR3 region has 17 residues. In germline, CDR1 is MDHEN, CDR2 SYDVKM. How the authors handled the data: How many nucleated cells were present was estimated from reference gene primer amplification. Produced via immunoSEQ multiplex PCR; TCRdb's table is partial and in-frame only. V and J calls and clone size are given by that table; D and trimming were obtained from the DNA. The profile shows 50,000 to 60,000 clones, about 87% of them singletons. Material for sequencing was peripheral blood. This clonotype originated in a human donor with active COVID-19. The donor label of this sample is uncertain. The chain recombines TRBV28 with TRBJ2-7; 14 bases fit TRBD2. CDR3 in DNA: TGTGCCAGCAGTTCGGGGACTAGCGGGAGAAAGTCCTACGAGCAGTACTTC. Protein: CASSSGTSGRKSYEQYF.